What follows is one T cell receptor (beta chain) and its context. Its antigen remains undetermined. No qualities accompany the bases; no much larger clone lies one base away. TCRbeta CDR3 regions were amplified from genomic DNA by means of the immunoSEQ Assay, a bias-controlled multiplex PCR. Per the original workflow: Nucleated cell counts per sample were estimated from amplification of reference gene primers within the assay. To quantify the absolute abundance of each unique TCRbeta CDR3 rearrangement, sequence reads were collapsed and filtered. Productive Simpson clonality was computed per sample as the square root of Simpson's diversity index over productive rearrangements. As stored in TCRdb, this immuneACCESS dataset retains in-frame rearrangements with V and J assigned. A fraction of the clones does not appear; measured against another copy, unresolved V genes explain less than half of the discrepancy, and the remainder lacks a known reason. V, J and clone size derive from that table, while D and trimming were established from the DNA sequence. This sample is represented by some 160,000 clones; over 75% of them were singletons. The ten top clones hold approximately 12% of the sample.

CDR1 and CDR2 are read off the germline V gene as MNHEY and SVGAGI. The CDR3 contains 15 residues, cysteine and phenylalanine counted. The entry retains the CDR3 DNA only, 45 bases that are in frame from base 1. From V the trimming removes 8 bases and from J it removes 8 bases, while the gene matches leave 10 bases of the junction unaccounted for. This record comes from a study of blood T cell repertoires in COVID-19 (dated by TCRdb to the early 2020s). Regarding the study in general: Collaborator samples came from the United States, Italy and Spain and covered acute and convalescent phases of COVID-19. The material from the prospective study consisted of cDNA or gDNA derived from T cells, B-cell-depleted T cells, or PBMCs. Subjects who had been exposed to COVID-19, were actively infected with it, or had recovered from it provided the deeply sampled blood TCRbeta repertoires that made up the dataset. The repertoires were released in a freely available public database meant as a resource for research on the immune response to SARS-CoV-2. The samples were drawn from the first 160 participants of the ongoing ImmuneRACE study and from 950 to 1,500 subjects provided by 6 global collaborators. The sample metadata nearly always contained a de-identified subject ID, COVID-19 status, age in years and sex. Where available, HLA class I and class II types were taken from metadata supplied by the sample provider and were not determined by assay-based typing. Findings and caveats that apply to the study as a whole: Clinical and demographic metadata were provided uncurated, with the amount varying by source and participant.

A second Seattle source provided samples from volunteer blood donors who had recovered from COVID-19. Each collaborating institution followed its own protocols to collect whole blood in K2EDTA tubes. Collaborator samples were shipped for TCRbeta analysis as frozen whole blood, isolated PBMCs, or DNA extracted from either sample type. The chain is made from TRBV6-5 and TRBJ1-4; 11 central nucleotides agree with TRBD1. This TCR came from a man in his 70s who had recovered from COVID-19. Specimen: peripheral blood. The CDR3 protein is CASGGQGARSEKLFF. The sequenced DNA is TGTGCCAGCGGAGGACAGGGGGCGCGATCCGAAAAACTGTTTTTT.